The next 28 T cell receptor beta chains were all read from a single sample in a study of Graves' ophthalmopathy and Graves' hyperthyroidism. For repertoire sequencing, the TCR beta CDR3 regions were amplified from RNA transcripts. HTBI primers served in a first-round RT-PCR, which a second-round multiplex PCR followed. TCRdb analysed the multiplex PCR reads with MiXCR anew, one entry per CDR3 protein. The sample lists 450,000 or so distinct CDR3 sequences, approximately 14% seen once, with 8% to 10% in the top ten. The sequencing input was blood. These receptors were taken from a woman in her thirties with Graves' ophthalmopathy.

The rearrangement links TRBV12-3 or TRBV12-4 to TRBJ1-2, with D perhaps TRBD1 (5 bases). Trimming removed 9 bases from V and 8 bases from J, with 22 bases in between. CDR3 length: 14 amino acids. For the CDR3, the DNA is TGTGCCAGTAGGTCCGCGCAGGGTCTACGCGGCTACACCTTC. Protein sequence: CASRSAQGLRGYTF.

This clonotype was seen at least ten times. The chain uses TRBV27 and TRBJ1-6; tentatively, D is TRBD1 (5 bases). Germline V CDR1 and CDR2: MNHEY, SMNVEV (reference sequence). There are 14 residues in the CDR3. V gave up 4 bases and J gave up 7 bases, with 11 bases separating them. CDR3 sequence: CASSYQGGNSPLHF. CDR3 DNA sequence: TGTGCCAGCAGTTATCAGGGTGGGAATTCACCCCTCCACTTT.

This clonotype was recorded many times. The V gene is TRBV7-8, the J gene TRBJ2-6; 9 nucleotides agree with TRBD1. Germline CDR1 reads SGHVS; CDR2 reads FQNEAQ. CDR3 length: 18 residues. The V gene end was trimmed by 0 bases and the J gene end by 0 bases; junction bases not matched to a gene: 3. CDR3: CASSLAGTGISGANVLTF. CDR3 bases: TGTGCCAGCAGCTTAGCCGGGACAGGGATCTCTGGGGCCAACGTCCTGACTTTC.

At least ten counts were recorded for this clonotype. The V and J genes are TRBV5-5 and TRBJ2-5; D is possibly TRBD2 (5 bases). The germline V and J ends were trimmed by 4 bases and 2 bases, with 21 bases remaining between them. The CDR3 length is 17 residues. Per germline, CDR1 SGHKS and CDR2 YYEKEE (reference sequence). CDR3: CASSTLRSDSGQETQYF. CDR3 nucleotides: TGTGCCAGCAGCACCCTCCGATCGGACTCCGGACAAGAGACCCAGTACTTC.

This clonotype was seen a handful of times. The chain joins TRBV3-1 to TRBJ1-1; unclear D gene. Trimming stripped 4 bases from V and 1 base from J, with 10 bases between. The germline V gene has CDR1 LGHDT and CDR2 YNNKEL (reference sequence). CDR3 length: 14 amino acids. The CDR3, as DNA: TGTGCCAGCAGCCTAGGACTGGGGAACACTGAAGCTTTCTTT. This gives the protein CASSLGLGNTEAFF.

This clonotype was counted many times. This chain links TRBV29-1 with TRBJ2-5, with 8 bases lining up with TRBD1. This CDR3 is 17 amino acids long. The germline gives CDR1 SQVTM, CDR2 ANQGSEA. V gave up 0 bases and J gave up 5 bases; unmatched junction bases: 14. CDR3 sequence: CSVEDLRETGDGETQYF. The CDR3 DNA follows: TGCAGCGTTGAAGATCTTCGCGAGACAGGGGATGGGGAGACCCAGTACTTC.

This clonotype was observed many times. The chain has TRBV20-1 and TRBJ1-1; 9 bases line up with TRBD1. CDR3 length: 16 residues. V lost 3 bases to trimming and J lost 0 bases; unmatched junction nucleotides: 8. Germline-derived CDR1 and CDR2 are DFQATT and SNEGSKA (reference sequence). The CDR3 spells CSASQGQGLMNTEAFF. The CDR3 DNA reads TGCAGTGCTAGTCAGGGACAGGGTCTCATGAACACTGAAGCTTTCTTT.

V and J are TRBV7-9 and TRBJ1-1, with 8 positions matching TRBD1. The CDR3 spans 15 residues. V shed 5 bases and J 2 bases; nucleotides not matched to a gene: 7. Germline assignment: CDR1 SEHNR and CDR2 FQNEAQ (reference sequence). CDR3 residues: CASSRGAGGNTEAFF. The CDR3 DNA is TGTGCCAGCAGCCGAGGGGCAGGGGGCAACACTGAAGCTTTCTTT.

In this sample, this clonotype turned up many times. The chain is built from TRBV20-1 and TRBJ2-4; perhaps D is TRBD1 or TRBD2 (5 bases each). V lost 6 bases and J lost 5, with 14 bases in between. The CDR3 extends over 13 amino acids. Looked up from germline, CDR1 is DFQATT and CDR2 is SNEGSKA (reference sequence). DNA for the CDR3: TGCAGTGCCAGGAGAGGGACGGAAAACATTCAGTACTTC. Translated, it gives CSARRGTENIQYF.

This clonotype was detected many times. The DNA for the CDR3 is TGTGCCACCAGCAGAGGTTCGAGGGCCTCCTACGAGCAGTACTTC. Translation gives CATSRGSRASYEQYF. The chain joins TRBV15 to TRBJ2-7; TRBD2 is a possible D gene (5 bases). The V and J ends lost 1 base and 0 bases respectively, with 10 bases between them. Germline CDR1 LNHNV, CDR2 YYDKDF (reference sequence). CDR3 length equals 15 residues.

The V and J genes are TRBV2 and TRBJ2-2, with D tentatively TRBD1 (6 bases). The germline V gene encodes CDR1 SNHLY and CDR2 FYNNEI. The V and J ends lost 9 bases and 3 bases respectively, with 14 bases between them. CDR3 length: 14 amino acids. CDR3 sequence (DNA): TGTGCCAGTAACAGGACAGTTTACACCGGGGAGCTGTTTTTT. Amino acids: CASNRTVYTGELFF.

This clonotype was detected ten times or more. V gene TRBV19 combines with J gene TRBJ1-3; maybe TRBD1 (6 bases). The CDR3 covers 15 residues. The V gene lost 5 bases and the J gene lost 2 bases, with 13 bases spanning the gap. CDR1 and CDR2 (germline): LNHDA, SQIVND (reference sequence). The DNA of the CDR3 is TGTGCCAGTAGTTCGAACTGGGGGCCTGGAAACACCATATATTTT. Translated, it gives CASSSNWGPGNTIYF.

This CDR3 is CASSYNDRSPNSFF. The CDR3 region has the DNA TGCGCCAGCAGCTACAATGACAGGAGCCCAAATTCTTTCTTT. The chain links TRBV5-1 to TRBJ1-1; D perhaps matches TRBD1 (6 bases). CDR3 length: 14 residues. Between the trimmed V and J ends, which lost 3 bases and 12 bases, there was a span of 21 bases. The germline V gene has CDR1 SGHRS and CDR2 YFSETQ.

This clonotype was found many times. The CDR3 protein is CASSPTGTGKQYF. The DNA for the CDR3 is TGTGCCAGCAGTCCCACCGGGACAGGGAAGCAGTACTTC. The rearrangement uses TRBV28 and TRBJ2-7, with 9 positions matching TRBD1. This CDR3 contains 13 residues. V shed 5 bases, J shed 8 bases, and the junction held 7 bases outside the gene matches. Per germline, CDR1 MDHEN and CDR2 SYDVKM.

This clonotype was detected many times. The chain is built from TRBV12-5 and TRBJ1-2, with D maybe TRBD1 (6 bases). V was clipped by 0 bases and J by 2 bases, with 13 bases between them. Germline CDR1 and CDR2: LGHNT and FRNRAP. The CDR3 is 16 residues long. The CDR3 coding sequence is TGTGCTAGTGGTTTGGTGGTGGACAGATCAAACTATGGCTACACCTTC. The encoded protein is CASGLVVDRSNYGYTF. Together with reference TRBV12-5 and TRBJ1-2, the CDR3 gives the full variable domain: DARVTQTPRHKVTEMGQEVTMRCQPILGHNTVFWYRQTMMQGLELLAYFRNRAPLDDSGMPKDRFSAEMPDATLATLKIQPSEPRDSAVYFCASGLVVDRSNYGYTFGSGTRLTVV.

There are many counts of this clonotype. The chain uses TRBV20-1 and TRBJ2-2; 7 bases fit TRBD2. CDR1 and CDR2 from the germline V gene are DFQATT and SNEGSKA (reference sequence). The ends lost 1 base at V and 2 bases at J; junction bases unmatched: 1. The CDR3 totals 14 residues. The CDR3 DNA reads as TGCAGTGCTAGAGTAGCGGGTAACACCGGGGAGCTGTTTTTT. It yields the protein CSARVAGNTGELFF.

The table lists this clonotype with many counts. The genes are TRBV12-3 or TRBV12-4 and TRBJ1-2; D gene unclear. The CDR3 has 14 residues. Trimming pared 7 bases from V and 3 bases from J, leaving 15 bases between. The CDR3 DNA reads as TGTGCCAGCACTCAAGGAACGGCCTACTATGGCTACACCTTC. This gives the protein CASTQGTAYYGYTF.

This clonotype was recorded many times. J is TRBJ1-2 and V is TRBV6-5; TRBD1 agrees at 10 bases. The length of the CDR3 is 17 residues. Looked up from germline, CDR1 is MNHEY and CDR2 is SVGAGI. With V trimmed by 0 bases and J by 8 bases, 12 bases remained unmatched. The CDR3 DNA sequence: TGTGCCAGCAGTTACTCACCACGGACAGGGGGGAGTGGAGGCTACACCTTC. Protein: CASSYSPRTGGSGGYTF.

In its sample, this clonotype was seen many times. A read error may explain this, as a much larger clone is one base away. This rearrangement joins TRBV27 to TRBJ2-7, with D perhaps TRBD1 (6 bases). This CDR3 is built from 13 residues. Per the germline V gene, CDR1 is MNHEY and CDR2 is SMNVEV (reference sequence). The ends were cut back, 5 bases at V and 0 bases at J, with 8 bases in the middle. The CDR3 region is CASSPDSSYEQYF. In nucleotides, the CDR3 is TGTGCCAGCAGTCCGGACAGCTCCTACGAGCAGTACTTC.

This clonotype was counted ten times or more. The chain joins TRBV28 to TRBJ2-7; 9 nucleotides agree with TRBD1. The CDR3 is 19 amino acids. V trimming: 5 bases; J trimming: 2 bases; junction bases outside the gene matches: 19. CDR1 is MDHEN, CDR2 SYDVKM, per germline. CDR3 protein: CASSTLIKGDRVGPYEQYF. The CDR3 bases are TGTGCCAGCAGTACCCTTATTAAGGGGGACAGGGTAGGTCCCTACGAGCAGTACTTC.

This clonotype was detected many times. The gene calls are TRBV12-3 or TRBV12-4 and TRBJ2-7; D is unresolved. The CDR3 consists of 12 residues. Between the trimmed V and J ends, which lost 5 bases and 6 bases, there was a span of 11 bases. The CDR3 region has the DNA TGTGCCAGCAGTCCTGCAGGTGCCGAGCAGTACTTC. Protein product: CASSPAGAEQYF.

This clonotype has at least ten counts. The chain combines TRBV11-2 with TRBJ2-5, with a weak D call TRBD1 (5 bases). The CDR3 has 13 residues. The ends were cut back, 5 bases at V and 5 bases at J, with 12 bases in the middle. CDR1 and CDR2 from the germline V gene are SGHAT and FQNNGV. In DNA, the CDR3 is TGTGCCAGCAGCCCGACAGATGGGGAGACCCAGTACTTC. Amino acid sequence: CASSPTDGETQYF.

About this clonotype: A much larger clone differs from this one at a single base, so this may be a read error. This sequence joins TRBV7-9 and TRBJ2-5; 8 nucleotides line up with TRBD2. The CDR3 has 16 residues. CDR1 SEHNR and CDR2 FQNEAQ come from the germline V gene (reference sequence). The CDR3 coding sequence is TGTGCCAGCAGCTTAGACCACCTAGCGGGCGGGGAGACCAAGTACTTC. Translated, it gives CASSLDHLAGGETKYF.

To note about this clonotype: A read error may explain this, as a much larger clone is one base away. The rearrangement joins TRBV6-1 to TRBJ1-6; 7 nucleotides agree with TRBD1. Trimming took 4 bases from V and 8 from J; bases not matched to a gene: 8. The CDR3 length is 15 residues. In germline, CDR1 is MNHNS, CDR2 SASEGT. Here the CDR3 DNA reads TGTGCCAGCAGTGCTCTGGGACAGCGTTATTCACCCCTCCACTTT. This encodes CASSALGQRYSPLHF.

Details on this clonotype: Germline and junction disagree at one end, which may indicate a read error. This chain joins TRBV27 and TRBJ1-1, with D possibly being TRBD1 (5 bases). CDR3 size: 18 residues. Germline V gives CDR1 MNHEY, CDR2 SMNVEV (reference sequence). CDR3 sequence (DNA): TGTGCCAGCAGTTTATGGGGTCCGGGACGAAATGTGAACACTGAATCTTTCTTT. Its translation is CASSLWGPGRNVNTESFF.

This clonotype was observed a few times. V usage is TRBV7-2 and J usage is TRBJ1-1; 10 nucleotides match TRBD1. Trimming removed 6 bases from V and 6 bases from J; junction bases left unmatched: 7. The CDR3 is 14 residues long. The germline CDR1 and CDR2 sequences are SGHTA and FQGNSA. The CDR3 bases are TGTGCCAGCAGAAGGGACAGGGGAGGCCCTGAAGCTTTCTTT. Translated: CASRRDRGGPEAFF.

This clonotype was counted at least ten times. The gene calls are TRBV24-1 and TRBJ2-2; D call uncertain. Germline CDR1 KGHDR, CDR2 SFDVKD. The CDR3 spans 13 residues. V was trimmed by 3 bases and J by 5 bases, leaving 6 bases between them. The CDR3: CATSDRGTGELFF. The CDR3, as DNA: TGTGCCACCAGTGATCGTGGTACCGGGGAGCTGTTTTTT.

This clonotype was observed at least ten times. The chain uses TRBV28 and TRBJ1-2; D gene uncertain. The length of the CDR3 is 11 residues. Trimming shortened V by 3 bases and J by 4 bases, and 3 bases separated the two germline ends. Germline V gives CDR1 MDHEN, CDR2 SYDVKM. The CDR3 protein is CASSFGYGYTF. For the CDR3, the DNA is TGTGCCAGCAGTTTCGGCTATGGCTACACCTTC.